These T cell receptor beta chains were read from a single sample in a study of vaccination effects on CD4 cells after COVID-19. Produced via immunoSEQ multiplex PCR; TCRdb's table is partial and in-frame only. The sample records some 70,000 clones, around 81% being singletons. Their target antigens are unknown. This specimen was CD4+ T cells from PBMCs cultured with HCoV-229E spike peptides, taken after COVID-19 vaccination. The receptors originated from a human donor who received a COVID-19 vaccine. Each CDR3 is given with its conserved first and last residue. Fields, in order: V gene, CDR3 protein.

>TRBV2
CASSAQGVSNQPQHF
>TRBV7-8
CASSSTNTGNSPLHF
>TRBV11-2
CASSPYRDTGELFF
>TRBV27
CASSFDGGSGDTQYF
>TRBV3-1/TRBV3-2
CASKMLEGSALGANTGELFF
>TRBV3-1/TRBV3-2
CASSLRSGTAHSPLHF
>TRBV18
CASSPTGTHQPQHF
>TRBV6-6
CASSWTSGDSPLHF
>TRBV5-1
CASSLGTGGGQETQYF
>TRBV5-1
CASSPGTGNQPQHF
>TRBV5-1
CASSSRTGGTGELFF
>TRBV12-3/TRBV12-4
CASRRGNQPQHF
>TRBV6-5
CASSRGQGWGEQFF
>TRBV5-6
CASSLGQVMNTEAFF
>TRBV7-3
CASSLIGRGLLLSNSNQPQHF
>TRBV7-2
CASSFEGPLSGNTIYF
>TRBV9
CASSVGYGGGTDTQYF
>TRBV7-9
CAATSGVNTEAFF
>TRBV6-5
CASRGWRSPLHF
>TRBV28
CASSLQGPYNEQFF
>TRBV7-9
CASSSSGQGDTEAFF
>TRBV9
CASSVAIGGGGTEAFF
>TRBV5-1
CASSLPQGAGELFF
>TRBV29-1
CSVPSGGYQETQYF
>TRBV18
CASSPRQGGSDTQYF
>TRBV27
CASSRGGARETQYF
>TRBV15
CATSRVLSGARGYTF
>TRBV12-5
CASGLVMGLAGDPDTQYF